This T cell receptor beta chain was documented in a study of blood T cell repertoires in COVID-19. Turning to the study itself: Sites in the United States, Italy and Spain provided acute and convalescent COVID-19 samples. T cells, B-cell-depleted T cells, or PBMCs provided the cDNA or gDNA that served as material.

In the authors' methods: Using reference gene primer amplification, nucleated cell counts were estimated. TCRdb keeps only in-frame clones here, not all; method: immunoSEQ multiplex PCR. Clone size and V and J calls were adopted from that table, with D and trimming inferred from the DNA. The sample contains some 250,000 clones, 70% to 90% of which appear only once. The sequence derives from a man aged 55 to 70 with acute or convalescent COVID-19. The sequencing sample was made of peripheral blood.

CDR3 loop: CASSLTSGSYEAKNIQYF. CDR3 coding DNA: TGCGCCAGCAGCTTGACTAGCGGGAGTTATGAGGCCAAAAACATTCAGTACTTC. V is TRBV5-1 and J is TRBJ2-4, with 11 nucleotides matching TRBD2. The germline V gene has CDR1 SGHRS and CDR2 YFSETQ. This CDR3 spans 18 amino acids. V was pared by 1 base and J by 1 base, with 7 bases of the junction left unmatched.